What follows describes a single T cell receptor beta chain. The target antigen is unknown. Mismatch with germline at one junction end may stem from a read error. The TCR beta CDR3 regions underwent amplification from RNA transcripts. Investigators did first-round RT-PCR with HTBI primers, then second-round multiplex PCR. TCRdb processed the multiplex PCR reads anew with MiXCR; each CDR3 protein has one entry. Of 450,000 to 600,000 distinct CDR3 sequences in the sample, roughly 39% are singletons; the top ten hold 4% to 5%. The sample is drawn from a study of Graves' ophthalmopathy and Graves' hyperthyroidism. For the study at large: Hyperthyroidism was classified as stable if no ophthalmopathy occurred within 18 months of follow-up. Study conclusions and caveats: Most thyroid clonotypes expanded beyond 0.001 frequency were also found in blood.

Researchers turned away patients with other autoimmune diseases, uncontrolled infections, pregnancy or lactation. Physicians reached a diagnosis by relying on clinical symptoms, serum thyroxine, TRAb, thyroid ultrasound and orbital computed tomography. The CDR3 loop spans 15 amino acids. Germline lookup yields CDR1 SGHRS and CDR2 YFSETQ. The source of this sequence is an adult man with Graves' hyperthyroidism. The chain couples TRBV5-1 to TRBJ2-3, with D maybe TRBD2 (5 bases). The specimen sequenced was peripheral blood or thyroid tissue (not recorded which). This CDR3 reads CARSFGGPVADTQYF. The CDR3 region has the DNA TGCGCCCGCAGCTTTGGAGGACCGGTGGCAGATACGCAGTATTTT.